The subject of this entry is one TCR beta chain. The data derive from a study of siplizumab effects on memory and regulatory T cells. This table comes from immunoSEQ multiplex PCR, and its TCRdb copy is limited to in-frame clones, with some not included. The table includes around 83,000 clones, about nine tenths detected once. V was pared by 8 bases and J by 5 bases, with 16 bases between. CDR3 length: 13 residues. The germline CDR1 and CDR2 sequences are MNHEY and SVGAGI. The clonotype was recovered from a human donor in good health. Specimen: CD4+ T cells sorted from blood. V is TRBV6-5 and J is TRBJ2-7; D is perhaps TRBD2 (7 bases). The CDR3 reads CASHRGRDNEQYF. CDR3 in DNA: TGTGCCAGCCACCGGGGGAGGGACAACGAGCAGTACTTC.